Listed here are 17 T cell receptor beta chains from one sample, sequenced in a study of T cell changes during pregnancy in multiple sclerosis. Using immunoSEQ multiplex PCR, the repertoire was profiled, and TCRdb retains in-frame clones only, with some absent. The sample has roughly 100,000 clones; around 90% are singletons. The source material was peripheral blood, sampled after pregnancy. Receptors originate from a female donor with multiple sclerosis, enrolled in a pregnancy study.

Only one count was recorded for this clone. The chain's CDR3 is CASSAGQDAGANVLTF. The CDR3, as DNA: TGTGCCAGCAGCGCCGGACAGGACGCGGGGGCCAACGTCCTGACTTTC. The V and J genes are TRBV7-3 and TRBJ2-6, with 7 bases fitting TRBD1. Trimming cost V 5 bases and J 4 bases; bases outside gene matches: 8. Germline CDR1 is SGHTA and CDR2 is FQGTGA. The length of the CDR3 is 16 residues.

The chain joins TRBV6-1 to TRBJ2-7, with 10 bases identical to TRBD2. With 5 bases clipped from V and 4 bases from J, the junction kept 2 bases outside the gene matches. The CDR3 spans 13 residues. Germline CDR1 MNHNS, CDR2 SASEGT. The CDR3, as DNA: TGTGCCAGCAGTTCTAGCGGGAGTTACGAGCAGTACTTC. Protein: CASSSSGSYEQYF.

The V call is TRBV15, the J call TRBJ1-3, with a weak D call TRBD1 (5 bases). The CDR3 consists of 17 residues. Between the trimmed V and J ends, which lost 1 base and 4 bases, there was a span of 17 bases. CDR1 is LNHNV and CDR2 is YYDKDF in the germline V gene (reference sequence). The CDR3 spells CATSRVTGPLAGNTIYF. CDR3 DNA: TGTGCCACCAGCAGAGTTACAGGACCCCTTGCGGGAAACACCATATATTTT.

The V gene is TRBV6-5, the J gene TRBJ1-5; D possibly corresponds to TRBD1 (6 bases). Germline CDR1 reads MNHEY; CDR2 reads SVGAGI. Trimming stripped 2 bases from V and 1 base from J, with 9 bases between. CDR3 length: 15 residues. The CDR3 here is CASSYSRGSNQPQHF. CDR3 DNA sequence: TGTGCCAGCAGTTACAGCAGGGGAAGCAATCAGCCCCAGCATTTT.

The V call is TRBV9, the J call TRBJ2-3, with D unresolved. Germline values: CDR1 SGDLS, CDR2 YYNGEE. The germline V and J ends were trimmed by 4 bases and 2 bases, with 8 bases remaining between them. This CDR3 has 13 amino acids. As DNA, the CDR3 is TGTGCCAGCAGCCCCCGGGTCACAGATACGCAGTATTTT. Amino acids: CASSPRVTDTQYF. The full variable domain, rest sourced from reference TRBV9 and TRBJ2-3, is DSGVTQTPKHLITATGQRVTLRCSPRSGDLSVYWYQQSLDQGLQFLIQYYNGEERAKGNILERFSAQQFPDLHSELNLSSLELGDSALYFCASSPRVTDTQYFGPGTRLTVL.

This chain connects TRBV9 to TRBJ1-3, with D unresolved. The CDR3 contains 15 residues. Germline V CDR1 and CDR2: SGDLS, YYNGEE. Trimming took off 4 bases at V and 0 bases at J, with 11 bases between the two ends. The CDR3 DNA sequence: TGTGCCAGCAGCCTCGAGGGTAACTCTGGAAACACCATATATTTT. Amino acid sequence: CASSLEGNSGNTIYF.

The chain uses TRBV19 and TRBJ1-1; TRBD1 aligns across 10 bases. This CDR3 has 16 amino acids. The trim removed 7 bases at V and 4 bases at J, leaving 12 bases unmatched. Germline V gives CDR1 LNHDA, CDR2 SQIVND (reference sequence). The CDR3 loop is CASTKYRQGASTEAFF. DNA for the CDR3: TGTGCCAGTACTAAATACCGACAGGGGGCGAGCACTGAAGCTTTCTTT.

CDR3 in DNA: TGTGCCAGTAGTCCGGAGGGACAGGGTAAAGTCCCTTATGCTTACGAGCAGTACTTC. This translates into CASSPEGQGKVPYAYEQYF. This chain connects TRBV19 to TRBJ2-7, with 9 bases identical to TRBD1. Germline lookup yields CDR1 LNHDA and CDR2 SQIVND (reference sequence). V shed 5 bases, J shed 4 bases, and the junction held 21 bases outside the gene matches. CDR3 length equals 19 residues.

The chain joins TRBV2 to TRBJ1-5, with TRBD1 matching 10 bases. J was trimmed by 1 base and V by 8 bases; bases with no gene match: 11. In germline, CDR1 is SNHLY, CDR2 FYNNEI. The CDR3 covers 17 residues. The CDR3 region is CASGGTGEWESNQPQHF. The CDR3 DNA is TGTGCCAGCGGAGGGACAGGGGAGTGGGAAAGCAATCAGCCCCAGCATTTT.

This chain connects TRBV2 to TRBJ2-3, with TRBD2 identical over 7 bases. From germline, CDR1 is SNHLY and CDR2 FYNNEI. This CDR3 has 15 residues. J was trimmed by 4 bases and V by 7 bases; bases with no gene match: 11. The CDR3 region is CASIVGGSRSDTQYF. The CDR3 DNA reads as TGTGCCAGCATAGTGGGAGGGAGTCGATCAGATACGCAGTATTTT. Full variable domain (missing parts from reference TRBV2 and TRBJ2-3): EPEVTQTPSHQVTQMGQEVILRCVPISNHLYFYWYRQILGQKVEFLVSFYNNEISEKSEIFDDQFSVERPDGSNFTLKIRSTKLEDSAMYFCASIVGGSRSDTQYFGPGTRLTVL.

This rearrangement joins TRBV7-9 to TRBJ2-1; tentative D call: TRBD1 (6 bases). Per the germline V gene, CDR1 is SEHNR and CDR2 is FQNEAQ (reference sequence). The CDR3 runs 14 residues. Between the trimmed V and J ends, which lost 6 bases and 2 bases, there was a span of 11 bases. CDR3 amino acids: CASRPGVPYNEQFF. In nucleotides, the CDR3 is TGTGCCAGCAGGCCAGGGGTCCCCTACAATGAGCAGTTCTTC. Together with reference TRBV7-9 and TRBJ2-1, the CDR3 gives the full variable domain: DTGVSQNPRHKITKRGQNVTFRCDPISEHNRLYWYRQTLGQGPEFLTYFQNEAQLEKSRLLSDRFSAERPKGSFSTLEIQRTEQGDSAMYLCASRPGVPYNEQFFGPGTRLTVL.

The chain carries TRBV5-1 and TRBJ1-1, with 9 bases aligning to TRBD1. V lost 4 bases to trimming and J lost 2 bases; unmatched junction nucleotides: 6. Germline V gives CDR1 SGHRS, CDR2 YFSETQ. The CDR3 is 15 residues long. The CDR3 DNA reads as TGCGCCAGCAGCGGAGGGACAGGGATTAACACTGAAGCTTTCTTT. It yields the protein CASSGGTGINTEAFF.

This clone was seen a single time. The chain couples TRBV18 to TRBJ1-2; D might be TRBD1 (6 bases). CDR1 is KGHSH and CDR2 is LQKENI in the germline V gene. Trimming stripped 2 bases from V and 3 bases from J, with 13 bases between. CDR3 length: 15 amino acids. The CDR3 nucleotides read TGTGCCAGCTCACCAGGGGGCCAGGCCCACTATGGCTACACCTTC. Its translation: CASSPGGQAHYGYTF.

This clone showed up just a few times. V usage is TRBV30 and J usage is TRBJ1-5; TRBD1 might be the D (6 bases). The CDR3 spans 15 residues. V was cut by 3 bases and J by 4 bases, with 16 bases left in between. Looked up from germline, CDR1 is GTSNPN and CDR2 is SVGIG (reference sequence). The CDR3 region has the DNA TGTGCCTGGAGCCTCTTGGGGACAAGAAATCAGCCCCAGCATTTT. This encodes CAWSLLGTRNQPQHF.

This clone was detected only a few times. The V gene is TRBV6-5, the J gene TRBJ1-5; tentative D call: TRBD1 (6 bases). This CDR3 spans 14 amino acids. Looked up from germline, CDR1 is MNHEY and CDR2 is SVGAGI. V gave up 5 bases and J gave up 6 bases, with 14 bases separating them. The CDR3 reads CASSPTGYSQPQHF. The CDR3 DNA follows: TGTGCCAGCAGTCCTACAGGGTATTCTCAGCCCCAGCATTTT.

V gene TRBV5-1 combines with J gene TRBJ2-6; the D gene is possibly TRBD2 (5 bases). The V and J ends lost 4 bases and 0 bases respectively, with 17 bases between them. The CDR3 loop spans 18 amino acids. Germline values: CDR1 SGHRS, CDR2 YFSETQ. CDR3 coding DNA: TGCGCCAGCAGCCCCCCCCGCGGAACTAGCTCTGGGGCCAACGTCCTGACTTTC. This codes for CASSPPRGTSSGANVLTF.

The V call is TRBV5-1, the J call TRBJ2-1; 8 nucleotides align to TRBD2. V trimming: 0 bases; J trimming: 7 bases; junction bases outside the gene matches: 6. CDR1 and CDR2 (germline): SGHRS, YFSETQ. This CDR3 contains 15 residues. The CDR3 spells CASSLGRGGLNEQFF. The CDR3 nucleotides are TGCGCCAGCAGCTTGGGACGGGGGGGCCTAAATGAGCAGTTCTTC.